This TCR beta chain was documented in a study of blood T cell repertoires in COVID-19. In the study overall: Nucleic acid was either cDNA or gDNA, and it came from T cells, B-cell-depleted T cells, or PBMCs.

Sequenced by immunoSEQ multiplex PCR; TCRdb stores in-frame clones only, minus some. The top ten clones hold roughly 6.1% of a sample with 130,000 to 150,000 clones, around 87% of them seen once. In germline, CDR1 is SGHVS, CDR2 FQNEAQ. The CDR3 is made up of 11 amino acids. The V and J ends lost 5 bases and 8 bases respectively, with 9 bases between them. The clonotype was recovered from a man older than 75 with acute or convalescent COVID-19. V usage is TRBV7-8 and J usage is TRBJ1-1; unclear D gene. The source material was peripheral blood. CDR3 region: CASSLGREAFF. DNA of the CDR3: TGTGCCAGCAGCCTTGGCAGAGAAGCTTTCTTT.